Below are 24 T cell receptor beta chains sequenced from a single sample in a study of response to subunit inactivated influenza vaccine. TCRdb fed the RT-PCR reads into MiXCR, producing one record per CDR3 protein. The sample has roughly 500,000 distinct CDR3 sequences; under 30% are singletons. These data were also filed under a second study, of T cells expressing NK-cell markers. As that study records: For TCR beta, cDNA was produced by 5'RACE template switching with UMIs.

Source: CD4+ T cells sorted from PBMCs, taken roughly 12 days after vaccination. These receptors originate from a man between 45 and 60 years old who received an inactivated influenza vaccine.

This clonotype was observed a handful of times. V gene TRBV7-2 combines with J gene TRBJ2-3; D unresolved. This CDR3 spans 14 amino acids. Germline V gene sequence: CDR1 SGHTA, CDR2 FQGNSA. The V end was cut by 1 base, the J end by 6 bases, with 11 bases between. The CDR3 sequence: CASSLGLPPDTQYF. DNA of the CDR3: TGTGCCAGCAGCTTAGGGCTGCCCCCCGATACGCAGTATTTT.

This clonotype was detected many times. This chain uses TRBV24-1 with TRBJ2-3, with 9 nucleotides matching TRBD1. Germline CDR1 and CDR2: KGHDR and SFDVKD. J gave up 4 bases and V 3 bases, and 7 bases lay outside the gene matches. The CDR3 spans 16 residues. The DNA of the CDR3 is TGTGCCACCAGTGATCCGCGGGGACAGGGTGCAGATACGCAGTATTTT. It encodes CATSDPRGQGADTQYF.

This clonotype was detected only once. The V and J genes are TRBV4-1 and TRBJ2-3; no reliable D call. This CDR3 is built from 12 residues. V gave up 2 bases and J gave up 6 bases, with 6 bases separating them. From germline, CDR1 is MGHRA and CDR2 YSYEKL. CDR3 DNA: TGCGCCAGCAGCCAAATGGTGGATACGCAGTATTTT. Translation: CASSQMVDTQYF.

This clonotype was seen only once. Because the CDR3 is missing its conserved closing phenylalanine or tryptophan, this is likely a read error. The chain uses TRBV12-3 or TRBV12-4 and TRBJ1-6; 8 positions agree with TRBD1. V gave up 3 bases and J gave up 10 bases; unmatched junction bases: 8. This CDR3 has 15 amino acids. CDR3 region: CASSFEGQGRSPLHV. The CDR3, as DNA: TGTGCCAGCAGTTTCGAAGGACAGGGTCGGTCACCCCTCCACGTT.

The chain recombines TRBV5-5 with TRBJ2-1, with 8 bases matching TRBD1. The CDR3 totals 15 residues. The germline V gene encodes CDR1 SGHKS and CDR2 YYEKEE (reference sequence). V shed 3 bases, J shed 5 bases, and the junction held 7 bases outside the gene matches. CDR3 protein: CASSSAPTGDNEQFF. The CDR3 DNA reads TGTGCCAGCAGCTCGGCCCCGACAGGGGACAATGAGCAGTTCTTC.

This clonotype was counted at least ten times. This rearrangement joins TRBV5-6 to TRBJ2-4; no firm D call. From germline, CDR1 is SGHDT and CDR2 YYEEEE. Deletions cut 4 bases from V and 1 base from J, with 9 bases between. The CDR3 is 14 residues long. The CDR3 DNA follows: TGTGCCAGCAGCGTACGGATTGCCAAAAACATTCAGTACTTC. Translating it yields CASSVRIAKNIQYF.

This clonotype was observed at least ten times. The J gene is TRBJ1-1, the V gene TRBV12-3 or TRBV12-4; no clear D gene. The CDR3 loop spans 13 amino acids. V lost 6 bases to trimming and J lost 5 bases, with 13 bases between them. The chain's CDR3 is CASRFSDGTEAFF. The CDR3 DNA is TGTGCCAGCAGGTTCTCGGACGGGACTGAAGCTTTCTTT.

CDR3 in amino acids: CASTPEGGLVNSPLHF. In DNA form, the CDR3 reads TGTGCCAGCACGCCCGAGGGGGGTTTGGTGAATTCACCCCTCCACTTT. J is TRBJ1-6 and V is TRBV28, with D tentatively TRBD1 (6 bases). This CDR3 spans 16 amino acids. Germline V gene lookup returns CDR1 MDHEN and CDR2 SYDVKM. Trimming pared 7 bases from V and 7 bases from J, leaving 20 bases between.

This clonotype was seen many times. The CDR3 nucleotides read TGTGCCAGCAGCCTGAACCCTAGCGGGATCACAGATACGCAGTATTTT. It is translated as CASSLNPSGITDTQYF. The chain employs TRBV9 and TRBJ2-3; the match to TRBD2 covers 9 bases. V dropped 4 bases and J dropped 2; count of bases not matched to a gene: 8. The germline CDR1 and CDR2 sequences are SGDLS and YYNGEE. The CDR3 is 16 residues long.

The J gene is TRBJ2-3, the V gene TRBV6-1, with D possibly matching TRBD1 (6 bases). CDR1 is MNHNS, CDR2 SASEGT, per germline. The CDR3 consists of 14 residues. Trimming took off 3 bases at V and 5 bases at J, with 12 bases between the two ends. CDR3 loop: CASSDQGWEDTQYF. The CDR3, as DNA: TGTGCCAGCAGTGACCAGGGGTGGGAAGATACGCAGTATTTT.

The chain recombines TRBV7-9 with TRBJ2-3; D gene ambiguous. The CDR3 is 14 amino acids. The germline gives CDR1 SEHNR, CDR2 FQNEAQ (reference sequence). V lost 2 bases, J lost 3 bases, and 9 bases lay in between. The CDR3 loop reads CASSLRQPTDTQYF. In nucleotides, the CDR3 is TGTGCCAGCAGCTTACGTCAGCCTACAGATACGCAGTATTTT.

This clonotype turned up a few times. The gene calls are TRBV7-9 and TRBJ2-3; D is possibly TRBD2 (6 bases). Germline-derived CDR1 and CDR2 are SEHNR and FQNEAQ (reference sequence). This CDR3 is built from 16 residues. With 5 bases removed from V and 2 bases from J, the gap between germline ends came to 17 bases. CDR3 sequence reads: CASSARRGSFTDTQYF. Written as DNA, the CDR3 is TGTGCCAGCAGCGCCCGGCGGGGTAGTTTCACAGATACGCAGTATTTT.

The V gene is TRBV9, the J gene TRBJ1-1; D is unresolved. The V gene lost 0 bases and the J gene lost 5 bases, with 14 bases spanning the gap. The CDR3 covers 15 residues. CDR1 is SGDLS, CDR2 YYNGEE, per germline. The CDR3 loop is CASSVGAGILTEAFF. CDR3 nucleotides: TGTGCCAGCAGCGTAGGTGCGGGGATATTAACTGAAGCTTTCTTT.

This clonotype was detected many times. The J gene is TRBJ2-1, the V gene TRBV5-5, with TRBD1 as a possible D gene (6 bases). The CDR3 covers 13 residues. V lost 3 bases to trimming and J lost 5 bases, with 9 bases between them. From germline, CDR1 is SGHKS and CDR2 YYEKEE (reference sequence). In nucleotides, the CDR3 is TGTGCCAGCAGCTACCCAGGGGACAATGAGCAGTTCTTC. Protein sequence: CASSYPGDNEQFF.

The gene calls are TRBV10-3 and TRBJ2-3; 9 positions agree with TRBD1. CDR1 is ENHRY and CDR2 is SYGVKD in the germline V gene. The CDR3 loop spans 16 amino acids. V dropped 2 bases and J dropped 0; count of bases not matched to a gene: 3. The DNA of the CDR3 is TGTGCCATCAGTGAGACCGGGACAGGGAGCACAGATACGCAGTATTTT. Translating gives CAISETGTGSTDTQYF.

This clonotype was observed many times. This chain connects TRBV7-3 to TRBJ2-2; D is uncertain. The CDR3 contains 12 residues. The germline gives CDR1 SGHTA, CDR2 FQGTGA. Trimming pared 5 bases from V and 6 bases from J, leaving 7 bases between. CDR3 region: CASSDRSGELFF. The CDR3 bases are TGTGCCAGCAGCGACCGATCCGGGGAGCTGTTTTTT.

This chain joins TRBV20-1 and TRBJ2-5; 9 nucleotides align to TRBD1. Trimming at V came to 6 bases and at J to 5 bases, leaving 4 bases not matched to a gene. The CDR3 is 12 amino acids. Germline CDR1 reads DFQATT; CDR2 reads SNEGSKA (reference sequence). DNA of the CDR3: TGCAGTGCACAGGGGGCAGGGGAGACCCAGTACTTC. It encodes CSAQGAGETQYF.

This clonotype was detected only a few times. This chain links TRBV6-2 or TRBV6-3 with TRBJ1-6, with a tentative D call TRBD1 (6 bases). Germline CDR1 and CDR2: MNHEY and SVGEGT. This CDR3 contains 14 residues. Trimming left V 1 base short and J 8 bases short, with 9 bases between. CDR3 DNA sequence: TGTGCCAGCAGTTACTACAGGGTTCATTCACCCCTCCACTTT. Translating gives CASSYYRVHSPLHF.

The chain links TRBV20-1 to TRBJ2-7; D unresolved. This CDR3 comprises 14 residues. Germline assignment: CDR1 DFQATT and CDR2 SNEGSKA (reference sequence). V dropped 0 bases and J dropped 1 base, with 10 bases sitting between them. The CDR3 protein is CSARDGAGSYEQYF. The CDR3 DNA is TGCAGTGCTAGAGATGGTGCCGGTTCCTACGAGCAGTACTTC.

The V gene is TRBV7-9, the J gene TRBJ2-3, with TRBD2 as a possible D gene (6 bases). Per germline, CDR1 SEHNR and CDR2 FQNEAQ (reference sequence). Trimming removed 0 bases from V and 4 bases from J, with 8 bases in between. The CDR3 sequence is 14 residues long. CDR3 nucleotide sequence: TGTGCCAGCAGCTTAGCGGAGGGACCAGATACGCAGTATTTT. The encoded protein is CASSLAEGPDTQYF.

The V gene is TRBV7-9, the J gene TRBJ2-7; TRBD1 is a possible D gene (6 bases). V lost 5 bases, J lost 0 bases, and 17 bases lay in between. From germline, CDR1 is SEHNR and CDR2 FQNEAQ (reference sequence). The length of the CDR3 is 16 residues. CDR3 nucleotides: TGTGCCAGCAGCAGCCCCAGGGACAACCCCTCCTACGAGCAGTACTTC. Protein: CASSSPRDNPSYEQYF.

This clonotype has a handful of counts. The chain joins TRBV29-1 to TRBJ2-7; TRBD1 agrees at 9 bases. The CDR3 consists of 15 residues. The J segment lost 6 bases and the V segment lost 1 base, leaving 10 bases of the junction unmatched. Germline CDR1 SQVTM, CDR2 ANQGSEA. The DNA of the CDR3 is TGCAGCGTTGAAGTCCGGGGACAGGGACCCTCCGAGCAGTACTTC. It is translated as CSVEVRGQGPSEQYF.

CDR3 DNA: TGTGCCAGCAGTATCCGAGGGACTGGGGCCAACGTCCTGACTTTC. This gives the protein CASSIRGTGANVLTF. The chain uses TRBV6-1 and TRBJ2-6; the D gene is possibly TRBD2 (5 bases). The V gene's germline CDR1 is MNHNS and CDR2 SASEGT. The length of the CDR3 is 15 residues. Trimming stripped 5 bases from V and 2 bases from J, with 10 bases between.

This clonotype was counted many times. The chain combines TRBV24-1 with TRBJ2-2, with 7 bases aligning to TRBD1. J was trimmed by 10 bases and V by 4 bases; bases with no gene match: 5. Germline assignment: CDR1 KGHDR and CDR2 SFDVKD. CDR3 length: 13 amino acids. This CDR3 is CATSDGTAPELFF. The CDR3 region has the DNA TGTGCCACCAGTGACGGGACAGCCCCGGAGCTGTTTTTT.